This TCR beta chain was obtained from a study of metastatic and nonmetastatic thyroid tumors. All patients reached thyroid surgery having received no treatment beforehand. This clone is judged medium-sized (0.01 to 0.1%). The CDR3 has 16 residues. CDR1 MNHEY and CDR2 SMNVEV come from the germline V gene (reference sequence). Losses at the gene ends were 6 bases for V and 0 bases for J; bases not matched to a gene: 5. Using MiXCR, TCRdb reanalyzed the PCR reads. Among about 50,000 clones listed, about 4% were seen once. The chain combines TRBV27 with TRBJ2-1; TRBD2 aligns across 10 bases. The receptor was isolated from a female donor with papillary thyroid cancer or a benign thyroid nodule (not recorded which). Some clones in this sample may be carry-over from other donors' samples. Sequences were obtained from blood. DNA for the CDR3: TGTGCCAGCAGCACCTCTAGCGGGAGCTCCTACAATGAGCAGTTCTTC. Its translation is CASSTSSGSSYNEQFF.